This T cell receptor (beta chain) emerged from a study of T cell changes during pregnancy in multiple sclerosis. Germline CDR1 reads MGHRA; CDR2 reads YSYEKL. This CDR3 has 13 residues. The trim removed 6 bases at V and 6 bases at J, leaving 2 bases unmatched. Produced via immunoSEQ multiplex PCR; TCRdb's table is partial and in-frame only. The sample shows 25,000 to 30,000 clones, about 88% of them seen only once. This TCR was recovered from a female donor with multiple sclerosis, enrolled in a pregnancy study. Material: CD8+ T cells from peripheral blood mononuclear cells, obtained before pregnancy. The V gene is TRBV4-1, the J gene TRBJ2-2, with 9 bases lining up with TRBD1. The DNA of the CDR3 is TGCGCCAGCAGGTGGACAGGGGCCGGGGAGCTGTTTTTT. It codes for CASRWTGAGELFF.